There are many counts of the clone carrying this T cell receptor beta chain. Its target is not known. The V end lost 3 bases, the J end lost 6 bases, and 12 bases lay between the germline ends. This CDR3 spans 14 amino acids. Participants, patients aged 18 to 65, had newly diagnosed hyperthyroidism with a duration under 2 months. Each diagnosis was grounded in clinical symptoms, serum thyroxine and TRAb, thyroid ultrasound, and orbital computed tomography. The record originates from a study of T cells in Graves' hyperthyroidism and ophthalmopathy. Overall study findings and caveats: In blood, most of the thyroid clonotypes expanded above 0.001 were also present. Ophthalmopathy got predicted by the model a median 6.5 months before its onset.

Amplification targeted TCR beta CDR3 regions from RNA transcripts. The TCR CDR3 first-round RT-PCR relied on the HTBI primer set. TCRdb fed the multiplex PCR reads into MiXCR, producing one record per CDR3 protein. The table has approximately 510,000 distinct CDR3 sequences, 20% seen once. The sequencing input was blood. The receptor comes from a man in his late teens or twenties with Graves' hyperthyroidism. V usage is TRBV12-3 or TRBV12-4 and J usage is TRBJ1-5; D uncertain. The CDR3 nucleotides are TGTGCCAGCAGTTTTTCTAGCAGGAGTCAGCCCCAGCATTTT. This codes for CASSFSSRSQPQHF.